The present T cell receptor beta chain was sequenced within a study of OX40 agonist ivuxolimab in advanced cancers. The protocol was immunoSEQ multiplex PCR, while the TCRdb copy is restricted to in-frame clones and leaves out a portion. The table lists 100,000 to 130,000 clones, about 91% of them singletons, with 1.2% in the top ten. Trimming left V 10 bases short and J 1 base short, with 12 bases between. Germline assignment: CDR1 ENHRY and CDR2 SYGVKD. This CDR3 spans 13 amino acids. The material was CD4+ or CD8+ T cells sorted from blood, obtained in a trial of the OX40 agonist ivuxolimab. This receptor was obtained from an adult with an advanced solid tumor such as melanoma, head and neck, liver or kidney cancer. V is TRBV10-3 and J is TRBJ2-3, with D perhaps TRBD1 or TRBD2 (5 bases each). As DNA, the CDR3 is TGTGCCACCTTGTTGGGGGGCACAGATACGCAGTATTTT. It translates to CATLLGGTDTQYF.